Sequencing of this T cell receptor (beta chain) was carried out in a study of blood T cell repertoires in COVID-19. Study-wide context: Sites in the United States, Italy and Spain provided acute and convalescent COVID-19 samples. T cells, B-cell-depleted T cells, or PBMCs provided the cDNA or gDNA that served as material.

Assay used: immunoSEQ multiplex PCR; TCRdb lists only in-frame clones, some missing. The sample has 260,000 or so clones; approximately 80% are singletons. CDR1 and CDR2 from the germline V gene are MNHEY and SVGAGI. The CDR3 is made up of 15 amino acids. V lost 6 bases to trimming and J lost 0 bases, with 12 bases between them. The chain employs TRBV6-5 and TRBJ1-3, with D hard to call. The clonotype was recovered from a woman in her seventies with acute or convalescent COVID-19. The sample taken for sequencing was peripheral blood. Here the CDR3 DNA reads TGTGCCAGCAGCCCGTTCACAGTCTCTGGAAACACCATATATTTT. Translating gives CASSPFTVSGNTIYF.